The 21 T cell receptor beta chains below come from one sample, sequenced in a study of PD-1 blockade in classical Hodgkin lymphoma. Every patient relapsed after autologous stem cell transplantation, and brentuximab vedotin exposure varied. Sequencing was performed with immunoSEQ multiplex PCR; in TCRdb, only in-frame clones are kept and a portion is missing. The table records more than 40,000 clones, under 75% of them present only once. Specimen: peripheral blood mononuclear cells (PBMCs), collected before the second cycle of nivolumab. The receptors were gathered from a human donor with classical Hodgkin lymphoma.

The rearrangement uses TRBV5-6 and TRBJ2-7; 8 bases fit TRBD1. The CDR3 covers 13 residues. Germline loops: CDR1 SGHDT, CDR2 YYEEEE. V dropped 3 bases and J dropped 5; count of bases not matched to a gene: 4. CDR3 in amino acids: CASSWTGRNEQYF. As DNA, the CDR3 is TGTGCCAGCAGCTGGACAGGGAGGAACGAGCAGTACTTC.

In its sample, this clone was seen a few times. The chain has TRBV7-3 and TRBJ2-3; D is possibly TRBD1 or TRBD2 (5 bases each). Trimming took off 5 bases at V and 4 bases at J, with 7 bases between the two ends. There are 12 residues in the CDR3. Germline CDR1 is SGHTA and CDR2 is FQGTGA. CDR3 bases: TGTGCCAGCAGCCAGGGACCAGATACGCAGTATTTT. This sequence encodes CASSQGPDTQYF. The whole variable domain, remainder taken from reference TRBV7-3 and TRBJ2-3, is GAGVSQTPSNKVTEKGKYVELRCDPISGHTALYWYRQSLGQGPEFLIYFQGTGAADDSGLPNDRFFAVRPEGSVSTLKIQRTERGDSAVYLCASSQGPDTQYFGPGTRLTVL.

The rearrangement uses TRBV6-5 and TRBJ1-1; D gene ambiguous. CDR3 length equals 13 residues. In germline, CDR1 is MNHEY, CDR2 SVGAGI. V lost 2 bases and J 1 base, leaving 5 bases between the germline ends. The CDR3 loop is CASSYDWNTEAFF. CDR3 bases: TGTGCCAGCAGTTACGATTGGAACACTGAAGCTTTCTTT.

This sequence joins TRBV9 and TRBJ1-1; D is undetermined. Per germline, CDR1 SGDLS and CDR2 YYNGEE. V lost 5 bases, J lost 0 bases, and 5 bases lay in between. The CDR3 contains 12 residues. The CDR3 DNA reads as TGTGCCAGCAGTCTGATGAACACTGAAGCTTTCTTT. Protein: CASSLMNTEAFF.

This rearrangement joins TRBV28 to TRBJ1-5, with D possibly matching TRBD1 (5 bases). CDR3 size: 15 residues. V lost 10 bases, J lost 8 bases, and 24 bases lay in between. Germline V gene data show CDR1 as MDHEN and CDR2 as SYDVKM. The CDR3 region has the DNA TGTGCCACCCGGGCCGGCAGGGTACGGGAGGAGCCCCAGCATTTT. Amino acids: CATRAGRVREEPQHF.

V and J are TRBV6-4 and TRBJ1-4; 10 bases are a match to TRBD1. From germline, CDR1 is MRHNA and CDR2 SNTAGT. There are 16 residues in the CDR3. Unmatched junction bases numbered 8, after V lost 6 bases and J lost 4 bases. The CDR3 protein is CASRGTRTGGNEKLFF. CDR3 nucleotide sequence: TGTGCCAGCAGGGGGACCCGGACAGGGGGTAATGAAAAACTGTTTTTT.

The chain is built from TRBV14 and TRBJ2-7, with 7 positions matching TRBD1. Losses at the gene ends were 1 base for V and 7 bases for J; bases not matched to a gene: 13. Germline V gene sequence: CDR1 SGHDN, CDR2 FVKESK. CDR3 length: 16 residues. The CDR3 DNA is TGTGCCAGCAGCCAAGCCATGGACAGGCCGCACGTAGAGCAGTACTTC. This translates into CASSQAMDRPHVEQYF.

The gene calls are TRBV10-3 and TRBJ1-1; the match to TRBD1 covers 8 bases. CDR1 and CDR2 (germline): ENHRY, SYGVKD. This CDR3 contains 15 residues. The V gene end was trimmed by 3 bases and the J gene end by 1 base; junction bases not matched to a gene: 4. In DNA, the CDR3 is TGTGCCATCAGTGACAGGGGGCTACCGAACACTGAAGCTTTCTTT. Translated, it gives CAISDRGLPNTEAFF.

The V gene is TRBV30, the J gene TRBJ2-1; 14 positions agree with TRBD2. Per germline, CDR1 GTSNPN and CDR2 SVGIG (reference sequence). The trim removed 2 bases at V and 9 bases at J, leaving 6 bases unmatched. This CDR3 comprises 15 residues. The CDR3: CAWSLTSGRGSEQFF. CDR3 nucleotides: TGTGCCTGGAGTTTGACTAGCGGGAGGGGAAGTGAGCAGTTCTTC.

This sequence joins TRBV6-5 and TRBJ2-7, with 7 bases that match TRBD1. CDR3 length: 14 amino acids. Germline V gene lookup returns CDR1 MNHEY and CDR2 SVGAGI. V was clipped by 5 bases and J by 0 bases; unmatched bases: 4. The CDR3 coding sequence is TGTGCCAGCAGTCAGACAGGGTACTCCTACGAGCAGTACTTC. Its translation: CASSQTGYSYEQYF.

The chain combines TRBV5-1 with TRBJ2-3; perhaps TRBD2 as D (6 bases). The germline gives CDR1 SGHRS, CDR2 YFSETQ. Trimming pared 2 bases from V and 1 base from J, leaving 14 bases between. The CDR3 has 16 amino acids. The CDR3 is CASSLPGSRGTDTQYF. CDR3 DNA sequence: TGCGCCAGCAGCTTACCCGGGAGCCGCGGCACAGATACGCAGTATTTT.

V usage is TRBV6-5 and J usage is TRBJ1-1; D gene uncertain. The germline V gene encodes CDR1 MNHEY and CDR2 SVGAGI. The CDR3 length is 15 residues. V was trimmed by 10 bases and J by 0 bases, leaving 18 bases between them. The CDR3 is CATQRTAIMNTEAFF. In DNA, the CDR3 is TGTGCCACCCAAAGGACGGCGATAATGAACACTGAAGCTTTCTTT.

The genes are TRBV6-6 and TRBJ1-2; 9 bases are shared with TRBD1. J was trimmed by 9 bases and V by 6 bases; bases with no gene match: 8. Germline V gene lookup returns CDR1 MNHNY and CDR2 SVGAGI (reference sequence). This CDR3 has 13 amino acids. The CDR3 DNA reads TGTGCCAGCAGGTCTACAGGGGGCACGAGCTACACCTTC. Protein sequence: CASRSTGGTSYTF.

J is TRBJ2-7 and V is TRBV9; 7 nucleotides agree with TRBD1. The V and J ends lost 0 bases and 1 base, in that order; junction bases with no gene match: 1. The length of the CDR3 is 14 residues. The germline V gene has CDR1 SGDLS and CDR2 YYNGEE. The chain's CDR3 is CASSVGDSSYEQYF. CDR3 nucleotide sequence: TGTGCCAGCAGCGTAGGGGACAGTTCCTACGAGCAGTACTTC.

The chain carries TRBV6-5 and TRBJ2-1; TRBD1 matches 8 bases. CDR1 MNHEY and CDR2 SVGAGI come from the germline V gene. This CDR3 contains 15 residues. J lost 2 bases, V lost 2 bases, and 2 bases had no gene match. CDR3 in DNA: TGTGCCAGCAGTTACGGCAGGGGGCCCTACAATGAGCAGTTCTTC. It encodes CASSYGRGPYNEQFF.

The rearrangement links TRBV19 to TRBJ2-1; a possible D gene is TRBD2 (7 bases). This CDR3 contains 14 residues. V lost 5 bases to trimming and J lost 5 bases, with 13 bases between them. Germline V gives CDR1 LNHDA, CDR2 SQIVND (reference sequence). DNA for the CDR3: TGTGCCAGTAGTCCGACGGGGGGCGACAATGAGCAGTTCTTC. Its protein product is CASSPTGGDNEQFF.

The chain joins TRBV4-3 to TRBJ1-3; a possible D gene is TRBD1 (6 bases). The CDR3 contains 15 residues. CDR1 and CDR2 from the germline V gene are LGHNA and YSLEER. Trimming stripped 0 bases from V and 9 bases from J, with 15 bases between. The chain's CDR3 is CASSQETQGQGTIYF. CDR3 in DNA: TGCGCCAGCAGCCAAGAGACACAGGGACAAGGCACCATATATTTT.

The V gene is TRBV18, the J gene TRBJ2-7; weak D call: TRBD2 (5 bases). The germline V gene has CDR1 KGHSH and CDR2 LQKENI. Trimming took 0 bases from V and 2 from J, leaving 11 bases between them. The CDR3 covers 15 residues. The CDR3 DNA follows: TGTGCCAGCTCACCACCTACGTTGCGGGCCTACGAGCAGTACTTC. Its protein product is CASSPPTLRAYEQYF. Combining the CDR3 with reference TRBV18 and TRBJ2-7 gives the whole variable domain NAGVMQNPRHLVRRRGQEARLRCSPMKGHSHVYWYRQLPEEGLKFMVYLQKENIIDESGMPKERFSAEFPKEGPSILRIQQVVRGDSAAYFCASSPPTLRAYEQYFGPGTRLTVT.

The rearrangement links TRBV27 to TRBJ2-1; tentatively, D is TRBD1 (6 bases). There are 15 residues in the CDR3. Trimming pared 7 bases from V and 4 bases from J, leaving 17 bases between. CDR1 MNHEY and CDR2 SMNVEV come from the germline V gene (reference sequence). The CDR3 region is CASTLKGQTYNEQFF. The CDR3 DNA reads TGTGCCAGCACCTTAAAAGGACAGACTTACAATGAGCAGTTCTTC.

The CDR3 here is CASSFFGVGGVAEAFF. DNA for the CDR3: TGTGCCAGCAGTTTCTTTGGGGTCGGCGGCGTAGCTGAAGCTTTCTTT. The chain recombines TRBV27 with TRBJ1-1; D is unclear. Trimming took 3 bases from V and 6 from J, leaving 20 bases between them. Per germline, CDR1 MNHEY and CDR2 SMNVEV (reference sequence). The CDR3 is made up of 16 amino acids.

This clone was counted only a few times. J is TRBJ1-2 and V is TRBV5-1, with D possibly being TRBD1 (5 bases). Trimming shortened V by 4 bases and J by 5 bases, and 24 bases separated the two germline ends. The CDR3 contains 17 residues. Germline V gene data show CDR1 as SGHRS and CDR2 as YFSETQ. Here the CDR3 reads CASSPDRDRAKSYGYTF. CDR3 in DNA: TGCGCCAGCAGCCCGGATAGAGACAGAGCGAAGTCATATGGCTACACCTTC.